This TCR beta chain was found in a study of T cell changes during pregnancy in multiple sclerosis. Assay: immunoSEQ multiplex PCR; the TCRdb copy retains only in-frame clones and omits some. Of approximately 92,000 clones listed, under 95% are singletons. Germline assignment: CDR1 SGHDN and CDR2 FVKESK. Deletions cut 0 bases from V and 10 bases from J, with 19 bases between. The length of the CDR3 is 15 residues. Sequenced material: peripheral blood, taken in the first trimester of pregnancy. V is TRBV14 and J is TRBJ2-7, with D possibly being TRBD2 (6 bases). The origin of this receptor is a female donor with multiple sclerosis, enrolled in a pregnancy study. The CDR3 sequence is CASSQDPFASETQYF. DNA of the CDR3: TGTGCCAGCAGCCAAGATCCCTTTGCTAGCGAGACTCAGTACTTC.